What follows are 5 T cell receptor beta chains derived from one specimen sequenced in a study of T cells after yellow fever vaccination. TCRdb independently ran MiXCR on the 5' RACE reads; one entry per CDR3 protein. The sample lists tens of thousands of distinct CDR3 sequences; less than 8.5% were seen once. This specimen was CD8+ T cells not binding an NS4B(214-222) dextramer, sorted from PBMCs, taken roughly seven weeks after the first yellow fever vaccination. The source is a young man who received the YFV17D yellow fever vaccine.

In this sample, this clonotype turned up a few times. This chain uses TRBV9 with TRBJ1-2, with TRBD1 matching over 7 bases. The CDR3 length is 14 residues. Germline V gives CDR1 SGDLS, CDR2 YYNGEE. The V segment lost 0 bases and the J segment 6 bases; nucleotides outside the gene matches: 5. The DNA of the CDR3 is TGTGCCAGCAGCGTAGGTGGGACAGTCGATGGCTACACCTTC. It translates to CASSVGGTVDGYTF.

This clonotype showed up just a few times. The chain combines TRBV28 with TRBJ1-2, with 8 bases fitting TRBD1. CDR1 is MDHEN and CDR2 is SYDVKM in the germline V gene. V gave up 6 bases and J gave up 3 bases; unmatched junction bases: 6. The CDR3 totals 14 residues. Here the CDR3 reads CASSLLDRDYGYTF. The CDR3 region has the DNA TGTGCCAGCAGCTTACTGGACAGGGACTATGGCTACACCTTC.

This clonotype was recorded a few times. The rearrangement links TRBV7-8 to TRBJ2-3, with TRBD2 identical over 9 bases. This CDR3 comprises 14 residues. Germline trimming cut 6 bases from V and 1 base from J; bases unmatched to any gene: 2. The germline CDR1 and CDR2 sequences are SGHVS and FQNEAQ. CDR3 bases: TGTGCCAGCAGGCGGACTAGCGGCACAGATACGCAGTATTTT. Translated, it gives CASRRTSGTDTQYF.

V is TRBV4-1 and J is TRBJ1-5; D is unclear. The V gene's germline CDR1 is MGHRA and CDR2 YSYEKL. V lost 4 bases, J lost 2 bases, and 12 bases lay in between. This CDR3 region has 15 residues. The CDR3 sequence is CASSPQRGRNQPQHF. In DNA, the CDR3 is TGCGCCAGCAGCCCGCAGAGAGGGCGCAATCAGCCCCAGCATTTT.

This clonotype was counted at least ten times. The chain is built from TRBV18 and TRBJ2-3; D is uncertain. Between the trimmed V and J ends, which lost 5 bases and 1 base, there was a span of 16 bases. This CDR3 has 16 amino acids. Germline CDR1 is KGHSH and CDR2 is LQKENI. CDR3 residues: CASSSLRTVGTDTQYF. The CDR3 DNA follows: TGTGCCAGCTCATCTCTAAGGACGGTTGGCACAGATACGCAGTATTTT.